The rows below give T cell receptor beta chains drawn from one sample of a study of blood T cell repertoires in COVID-19. Method: immunoSEQ multiplex PCR; TCRdb's copy keeps in-frame clones and lacks some. The sample yields over 300,000 clones, just over 85% seen once. The material sequenced was PBMCs or T cells enriched from blood (not recorded which). Receptors were obtained from a young woman who had recovered from COVID-19. Each CDR3 is given with its conserved first and last residue. D genes are given only for firm matches. A row's size may be missing; if present it is once, few, many or a size class.

>TRBJ1-1|once|TRBV29-1|-
CSAGGLMNTEAFF
TGCAGCGCTGGGGGCCTCATGAACACTGAAGCTTTCTTT
>TRBJ2-1|-|TRBV5-4|-
CASSLDTPLNNEQFF
TGTGCCAGCAGCTTAGACACTCCCCTCAACAATGAGCAGTTCTTC
>TRBJ1-1|-|TRBV19|-
CASSFGEVNTEAFF
TGTGCCAGTAGTTTCGGAGAGGTGAACACTGAAGCTTTCTTT
>TRBJ2-2|-|TRBV27|-
CATTGDRSPPGELFF
TGTGCCACCACCGGTGATCGATCCCCTCCAGGGGAGCTGTTTTTT
>TRBJ1-1|-|TRBV11-2|TRBD1
CASSPGTGAKAFF
TGTGCCAGCAGCCCCGGGACAGGCGCTAAAGCTTTCTTT
>TRBJ1-1|-|TRBV14|-
CASSQDIARGWLDTEAFF
TGTGCCAGCAGCCAAGATATTGCCAGGGGCTGGTTGGACACTGAAGCTTTCTTT
>TRBJ2-2|-|TRBV4-1|-
CASSPSSTGELFF
TGCGCCAGCAGCCCTTCTTCTACCGGGGAGCTGTTTTTT
>TRBJ1-1|-|TRBV5-1|-
CASSLISENTEAFF
TGCGCCAGCAGCTTGATATCAGAGAACACTGAAGCTTTCTTT
>TRBJ1-5|-|TRBV5-1|TRBD1
CASSLAGTGLNQPQHF
TGCGCCAGCAGCTTGGCCGGGACAGGGCTCAATCAGCCCCAGCATTTT
>TRBJ1-2|-|TRBV28|-
CASRVGAVYNYGYTF
TGTGCCAGCAGAGTAGGGGCGGTATATAACTATGGCTACACCTTC
>TRBJ2-7|-|TRBV6-5|TRBD2
CASTLADSYEQYF
TGTGCCAGCACGCTAGCGGACTCCTACGAGCAGTACTTC
>TRBJ1-1|-|TRBV30|-
CAWSGGAEAFF
TGTGCCTGGAGCGGCGGGGCTGAAGCTTTCTTT
>TRBJ1-1|-|TRBV6-5|-
CASSYSDRSEAFF
TGTGCCAGCAGTTACTCCGACAGAAGTGAAGCTTTCTTT
>TRBJ2-7|-|TRBV15|TRBD2
CATSREGTSGSEQYF
TGTGCCACCAGCAGAGAGGGGACTAGTGGATCCGAGCAGTACTTC
>TRBJ1-1|-|TRBV30|-
CAWRETGSYTEAFF
TGTGCCTGGAGGGAAACAGGGTCCTACACTGAAGCTTTCTTT
>TRBJ2-3|-|TRBV9|-
CASSLGGGTRTDTQYF
TGTGCCAGCAGCCTCGGTGGGGGGACCCGCACAGATACGCAGTATTTT
>TRBJ2-2|-|TRBV4-1|TRBD1
CASSLGQGTGELFF
TGCGCCAGCAGCCTGGGACAGGGGACCGGGGAGCTGTTTTTT
>TRBJ1-2|-|TRBV29-1|-
CSVDSLADPRGYTF
TGCAGCGTTGATAGCCTGGCAGACCCACGTGGCTACACCTTC
>TRBJ1-2|-|TRBV5-1|TRBD1
CASRTGDSLGGYTF
TGCGCCAGCAGAACAGGGGACTCCCTGGGGGGCTACACCTTC
>TRBJ2-2|-|TRBV19|TRBD2
CASSIGLAGLSTGELFF
TGTGCCAGTAGTATCGGGCTAGCGGGACTAAGCACCGGGGAGCTGTTTTTT
>TRBJ1-6|-|TRBV2|-
CASGGGGTSPLHF
TGTGCCAGCGGGGGAGGGGGGACTTCACCCCTCCACTTT
>TRBJ1-1|once|TRBV3-1/TRBV3-2|-
CASSQEGGKAEAFF
TGTGCCAGCAGCCAAGAGGGAGGGAAGGCTGAAGCTTTCTTT
>TRBJ2-1|-|TRBV5-1|-
CASSLESYNEQFF
TGCGCCAGCAGCTTGGAGAGTTACAATGAGCAGTTCTTC
>TRBJ2-7|-|TRBV4-1|TRBD2
CASSQVNSGEYEQYF
TGCGCCAGCAGCCAAGTAAATAGCGGGGAATACGAGCAGTACTTC
>TRBJ2-7|few|TRBV7-9|TRBD2
CASSLGGAGPSYEQYF
TGTGCCAGCAGCTTAGGCGGAGCGGGACCTTCCTACGAGCAGTACTTC
>TRBJ1-2|-|TRBV12-5|TRBD1
CASGSPMAGQGDYGYTF
TGTGCTAGTGGTTCACCGATGGCGGGACAGGGGGACTATGGCTACACCTTC
>TRBJ2-1|-|TRBV19|TRBD2
CASSIARGGREQFF
TGTGCCAGTAGTATCGCGCGGGGGGGCCGGGAGCAGTTCTTC
>TRBJ2-5|-|TRBV6-5|-
CASSYSRGKGTQYF
TGTGCCAGCAGTTACTCCCGCGGGAAGGGGACCCAGTACTTC
>TRBJ1-1|-|TRBV3-1/TRBV3-2|-
CASSRDWTANTEAFF
TGTGCCAGCAGCCGAGATTGGACAGCGAACACTGAAGCTTTCTTT
>TRBJ1-1|-|TRBV6-5|-
CAISSGNTEAFF
TGTGCCATTTCTTCAGGAAACACTGAAGCTTTCTTT
>TRBJ2-5|-|TRBV5-1|TRBD1
CASSWGTGYETQYF
TGCGCCAGCAGCTGGGGGACAGGGTACGAGACCCAGTACTTC
>TRBJ2-1|-|TRBV2|TRBD1
CASSNRDSEQFF
TGTGCCAGCAGTAACCGGGACAGTGAGCAGTTCTTC
>TRBJ2-2|-|TRBV24-1|TRBD2
CATSDLFVPPTSVGGNTGELFF
TGTGCCACCAGTGATTTGTTTGTCCCCCCTACTAGCGTTGGGGGTAACACCGGGGAGCTGTTTTTT
>TRBJ2-2|-|TRBV7-9|-
CASSLLPGELFF
TGTGCCAGCAGCCTACTCCCCGGGGAGCTGTTTTTT
>TRBJ2-3|-|TRBV5-4|-
CASSLGGSGTDTQYF
TGTGCCAGCAGCTTGGGAGGGTCCGGCACAGATACGCAGTATTTT
>TRBJ1-1|-|TRBV5-6|-
CASSLPWVGGMNTEAFF
TGTGCCAGCAGCTTGCCGTGGGTAGGGGGAATGAACACTGAAGCTTTCTTT
>TRBJ1-2|-|TRBV1|-
CTSSQDLTGINYGYTF
TGCACCAGCAGCCAAGATCTGACAGGGATTAACTATGGCTACACCTTC
>TRBJ1-6|-|TRBV9|-
CASSVGSSYNSPLHF
TGTGCCAGCAGCGTAGGCAGCTCCTATAATTCACCCCTCCACTTT
>TRBJ1-6|once|TRBV6-1|-
CASSELLGDGSPLHF
TGTGCCAGCAGTGAACTGCTGGGCGATGGATCACCCCTCCACTTT
>TRBJ1-1|-|TRBV4-1|TRBD1
CASRSFRDRGLGTEAFF
TGCGCCAGCCGCTCATTCCGAGACAGGGGGCTGGGAACTGAAGCTTTCTTT
>TRBJ1-2|-|TRBV7-8|TRBD1
CASSLRQGANVGYTF
TGTGCCAGCAGCCTACGACAGGGCGCTAATGTTGGCTACACCTTC
>TRBJ2-6|once|TRBV2|-
CASSENRAGANVLTF
TGTGCCAGCAGCGAAAACAGGGCTGGGGCCAACGTCCTGACTTTC
>TRBJ2-3|once|TRBV4-2|TRBD2
CASSQEMRGGTDTQYF
TGTGCCAGCAGCCAAGAGATGCGGGGGGGGACAGATACGCAGTATTTT
>TRBJ1-3|-|TRBV30|-
CAWSTGRGNTIYF
TGTGCCTGGAGTACGGGAAGGGGAAACACCATATATTTT
>TRBJ2-2|-|TRBV30|TRBD2
CAWSVTGGGIIRELFF
TGTGCCTGGAGTGTGACGGGAGGGGGAATCATCAGGGAGCTGTTTTTT
>TRBJ2-1|-|TRBV30|TRBD2
CAWSVGAGFRDEQFF
TGTGCCTGGAGTGTAGGAGCGGGGTTCAGGGATGAGCAGTTCTTC
>TRBJ1-2|-|TRBV9|-
CASSTGLDYGYTF
TGTGCCAGCAGCACAGGGTTGGACTATGGCTACACCTTC
>TRBJ2-7|-|TRBV2|-
CASRKRRVGEQYF
TGTGCCAGCAGAAAACGGAGGGTTGGCGAGCAGTACTTC
>TRBJ1-1|once|TRBV6-5|TRBD1
CASSYDRDTEAFF
TGTGCCAGCAGTTATGACAGGGACACTGAAGCTTTCTTT